The present T cell receptor beta chain was sequenced within a study of OX40 agonist ivuxolimab in advanced cancers. Profiled with immunoSEQ multiplex PCR; TCRdb holds only in-frame clones, not every one. There are fewer than 20,000 clones in the sample; over 70% occur only once, and 16% lies in the top ten. Study outcomes and limitations: CD4+ and CD8+ blood T cells expanded clonally by week 6 at 0.1 to 3.0 mg/kg. Among T cells, CD8+ cells averaged more expanded clones than CD4+ cells.

Concerning this clone itself: Its antigen remains unidentified.

This CDR3 has 15 amino acids. V dropped 0 bases and J dropped 3; count of bases not matched to a gene: 4. CDR1 is MNHEY and CDR2 is SMNVEV in the germline V gene (reference sequence). This TCR came from an adult with an advanced solid tumor such as melanoma, head and neck, liver or kidney cancer. The V gene is TRBV27, the J gene TRBJ2-7; 8 bases are a match to TRBD1. The material sequenced was CD4+ or CD8+ T cells sorted from blood, taken in a trial of the OX40 agonist ivuxolimab. For the CDR3, the DNA is TGTGCCAGCAGTTTATCCGTAGGACAGGGCTACGAGCAGTACTTC. Its protein is CASSLSVGQGYEQYF.